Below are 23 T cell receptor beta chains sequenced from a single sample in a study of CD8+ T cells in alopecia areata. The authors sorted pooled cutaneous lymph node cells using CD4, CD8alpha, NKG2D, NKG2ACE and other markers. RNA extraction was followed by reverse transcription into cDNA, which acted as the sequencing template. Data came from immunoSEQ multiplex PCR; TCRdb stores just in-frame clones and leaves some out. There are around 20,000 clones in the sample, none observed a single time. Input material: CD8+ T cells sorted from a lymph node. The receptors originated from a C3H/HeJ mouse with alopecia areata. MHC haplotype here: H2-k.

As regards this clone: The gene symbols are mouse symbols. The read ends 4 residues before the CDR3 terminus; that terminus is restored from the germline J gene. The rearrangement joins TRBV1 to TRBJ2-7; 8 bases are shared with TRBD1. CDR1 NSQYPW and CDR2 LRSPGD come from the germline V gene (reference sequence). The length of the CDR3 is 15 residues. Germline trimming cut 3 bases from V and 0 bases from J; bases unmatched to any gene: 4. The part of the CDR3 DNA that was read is TGCACCTGCAGTGCTCCCACAGGGGGCTCCTAT. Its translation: CTCSAPTGGSY. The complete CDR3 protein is CTCSAPTGGSYEQYF. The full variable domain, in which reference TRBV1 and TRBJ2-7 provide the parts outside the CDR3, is VTLLEQNPRWRLVPRGQAVNLRCILKNSQYPWMSWYQQDLQKQLQWLFTLRSPGDKEVKSLPGADYLATRVTDTELRLQVANMSQGRTLYCTCSAPTGGSYEQYFGPGTRLTVL.

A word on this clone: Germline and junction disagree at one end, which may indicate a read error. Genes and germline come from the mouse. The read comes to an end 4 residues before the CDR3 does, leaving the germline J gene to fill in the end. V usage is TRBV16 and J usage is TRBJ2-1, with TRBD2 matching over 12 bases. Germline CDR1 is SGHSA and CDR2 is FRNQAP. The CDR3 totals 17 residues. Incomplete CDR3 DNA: TGTGCAAACAGCCTGGGACTGGGGGGACCTAACTATGCT. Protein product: CANSLGLGGPNYA. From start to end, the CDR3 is CANSLGLGGPNYAEQFF.

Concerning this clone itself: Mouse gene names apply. Partial CDR3 DNA: TGTGCCAGCAGTCACAGGGGTAGTCAAAAC. Residues: CASSHRGSQN. The whole CDR3 region reads CASSHRGSQNTLYF. The gene calls are TRBV13-3 and TRBJ2-4, with TRBD1 identical over 7 bases. Read data end 4 residues before the CDR3 end; the end is taken from the germline J gene. V shed 4 bases and J 0 bases; nucleotides not matched to a gene: 2. Germline assignment: CDR1 NNHDY and CDR2 SYVADS. The CDR3 is 14 amino acids.

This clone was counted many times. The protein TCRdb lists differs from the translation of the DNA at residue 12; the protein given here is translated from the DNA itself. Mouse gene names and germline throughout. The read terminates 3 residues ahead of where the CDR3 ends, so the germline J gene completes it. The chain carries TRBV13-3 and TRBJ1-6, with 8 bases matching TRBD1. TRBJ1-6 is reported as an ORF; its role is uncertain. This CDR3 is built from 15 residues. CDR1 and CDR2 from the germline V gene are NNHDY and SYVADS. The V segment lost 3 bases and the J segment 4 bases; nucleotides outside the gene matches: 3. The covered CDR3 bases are TGTGCCAGCAGTGGCAGGACAGGGTATAATTCGCCC. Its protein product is CASSGRTGYNSP. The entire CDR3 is CASSGRTGYNSPLYF.

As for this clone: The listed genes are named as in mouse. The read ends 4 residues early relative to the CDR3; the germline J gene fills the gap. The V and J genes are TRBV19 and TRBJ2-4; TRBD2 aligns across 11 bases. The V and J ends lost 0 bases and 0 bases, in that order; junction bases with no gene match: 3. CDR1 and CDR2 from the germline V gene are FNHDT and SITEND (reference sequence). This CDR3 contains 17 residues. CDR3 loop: CASSIVGTGGSQNTLYF. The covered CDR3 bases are TGTGCCAGCAGTATAGTCGGGACTGGGGGTAGTCAAAAC.

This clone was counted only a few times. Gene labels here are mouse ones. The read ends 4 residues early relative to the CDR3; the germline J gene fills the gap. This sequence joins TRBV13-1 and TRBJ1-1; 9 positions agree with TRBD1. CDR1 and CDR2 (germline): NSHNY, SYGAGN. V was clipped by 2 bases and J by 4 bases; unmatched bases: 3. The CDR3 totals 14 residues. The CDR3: CASSEGTGRTEVFF. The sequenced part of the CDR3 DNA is TGTGCCAGCAGTGAGGGGACAGGGCGCACA.

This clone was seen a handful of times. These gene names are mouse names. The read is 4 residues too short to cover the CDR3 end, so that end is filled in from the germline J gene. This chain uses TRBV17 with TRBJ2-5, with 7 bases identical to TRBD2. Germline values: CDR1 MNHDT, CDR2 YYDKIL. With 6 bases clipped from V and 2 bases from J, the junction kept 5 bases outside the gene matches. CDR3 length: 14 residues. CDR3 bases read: TGTGCTAGCAGGAACCGGGGGGGCCAAGAC. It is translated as CASRNRGGQD. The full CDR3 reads CASRNRGGQDTQYF. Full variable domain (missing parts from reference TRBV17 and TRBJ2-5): DTTVKQNPRYKLARVGKPVNLICSQTMNHDTMYWYQKKPNQAPKLLLFYYDKILNREADTFEKFQSSRPNNSFCSLYIGSAGLEYSAMYLCASRNRGGQDTQYFGPGTRLLVL.

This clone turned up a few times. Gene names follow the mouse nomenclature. This chain's CDR3 is CASSLGLGGAETLYF. Incomplete CDR3 DNA: TGTGCTAGCAGTTTAGGACTGGGGGGTGCAGAA. The genes are TRBV29 and TRBJ2-3; TRBD2 aligns across 10 bases. The read comes to an end 4 residues before the CDR3 does, leaving the germline J gene to fill in the end. This CDR3 region has 15 residues. J gave up 1 base and V 2 bases, and 0 bases lay outside the gene matches. The germline V gene encodes CDR1 MSHET and CDR2 SYDVDS.

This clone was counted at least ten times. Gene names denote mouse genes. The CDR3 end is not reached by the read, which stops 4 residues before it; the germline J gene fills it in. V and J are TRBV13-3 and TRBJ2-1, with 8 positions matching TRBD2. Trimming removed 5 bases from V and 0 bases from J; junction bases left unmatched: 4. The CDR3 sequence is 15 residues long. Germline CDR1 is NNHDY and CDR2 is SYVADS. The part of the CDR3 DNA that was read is TGTGCCAGCAGCGACTGGGGATATAACTATGCT. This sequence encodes CASSDWGYNYA. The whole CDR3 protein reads CASSDWGYNYAEQFF.

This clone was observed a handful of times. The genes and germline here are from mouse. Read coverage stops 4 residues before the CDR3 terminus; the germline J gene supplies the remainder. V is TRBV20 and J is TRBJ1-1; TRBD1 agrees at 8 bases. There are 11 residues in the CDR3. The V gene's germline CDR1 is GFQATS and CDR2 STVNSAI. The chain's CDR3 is CGAPDRGEVFF. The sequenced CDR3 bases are TGTGGTGCTCCTGACAGGGGA.

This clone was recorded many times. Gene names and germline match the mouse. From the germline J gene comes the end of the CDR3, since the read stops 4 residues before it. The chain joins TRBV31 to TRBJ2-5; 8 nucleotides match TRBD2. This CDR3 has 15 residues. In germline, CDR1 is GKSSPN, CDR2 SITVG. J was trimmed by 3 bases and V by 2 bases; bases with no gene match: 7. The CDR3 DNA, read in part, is TGTGCCTGGAGTTCTCCTGGGGGGCCTCAAGAC. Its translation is CAWSSPGGPQD. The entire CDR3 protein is CAWSSPGGPQDTQYF.

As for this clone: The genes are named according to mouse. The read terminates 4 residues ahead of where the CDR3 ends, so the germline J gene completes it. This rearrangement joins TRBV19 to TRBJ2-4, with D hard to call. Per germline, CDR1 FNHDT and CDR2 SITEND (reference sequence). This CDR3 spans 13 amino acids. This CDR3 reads CASSPPDKNTLYF. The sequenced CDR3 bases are TGTGCCAGCAGTCCCCCCGACAAAAAC.

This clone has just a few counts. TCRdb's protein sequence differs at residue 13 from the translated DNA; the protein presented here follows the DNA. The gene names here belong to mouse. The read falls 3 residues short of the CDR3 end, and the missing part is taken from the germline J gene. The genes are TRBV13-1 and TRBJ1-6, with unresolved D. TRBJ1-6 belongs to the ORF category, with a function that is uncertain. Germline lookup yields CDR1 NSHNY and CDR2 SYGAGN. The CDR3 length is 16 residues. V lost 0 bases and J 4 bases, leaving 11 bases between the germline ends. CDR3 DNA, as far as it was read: TGTGCCAGCAGTGATGCATCCAAAAAATATAATTCGCCC. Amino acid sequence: CASSDASKKYNSP. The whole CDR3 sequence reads CASSDASKKYNSPLYF.

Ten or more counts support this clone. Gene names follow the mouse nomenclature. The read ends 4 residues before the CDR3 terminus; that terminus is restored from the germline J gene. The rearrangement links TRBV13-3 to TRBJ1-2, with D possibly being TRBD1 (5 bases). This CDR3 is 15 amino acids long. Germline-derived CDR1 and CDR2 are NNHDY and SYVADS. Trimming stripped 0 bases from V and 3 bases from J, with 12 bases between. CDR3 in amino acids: CASSDGPGRDSDYTF. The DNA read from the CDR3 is TGTGCCAGCAGTGATGGGCCAGGGCGGGACTCC.

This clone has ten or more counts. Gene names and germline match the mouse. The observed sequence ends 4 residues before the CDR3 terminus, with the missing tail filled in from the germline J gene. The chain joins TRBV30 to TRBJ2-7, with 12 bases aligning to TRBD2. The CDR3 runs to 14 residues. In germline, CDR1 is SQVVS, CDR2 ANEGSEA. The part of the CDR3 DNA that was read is TGTAGTTCGGTACCGGGACTGGGGGGATAT. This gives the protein CSSVPGLGGY. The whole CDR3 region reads CSSVPGLGGYEQYF. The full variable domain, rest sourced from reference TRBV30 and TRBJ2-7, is SVLLYQKPNRDICQSGTSLKIQCVADSQVVSMFWYQQFQEQSLMLMATANEGSEATYESGFTKDKFPISRPNLTFSTLTVNNARPGDSSIYFCSSVPGLGGYEQYFGPGTRLTVL.

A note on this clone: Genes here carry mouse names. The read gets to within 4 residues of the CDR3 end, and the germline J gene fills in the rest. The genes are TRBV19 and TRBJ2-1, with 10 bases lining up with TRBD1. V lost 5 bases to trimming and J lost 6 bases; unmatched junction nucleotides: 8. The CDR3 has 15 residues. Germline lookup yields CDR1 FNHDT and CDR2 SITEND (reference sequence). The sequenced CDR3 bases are TGTGCCAGCAGCCCCGGGACAGGGGTTCGTGCT. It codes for CASSPGTGVRA. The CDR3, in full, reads CASSPGTGVRAEQFF.

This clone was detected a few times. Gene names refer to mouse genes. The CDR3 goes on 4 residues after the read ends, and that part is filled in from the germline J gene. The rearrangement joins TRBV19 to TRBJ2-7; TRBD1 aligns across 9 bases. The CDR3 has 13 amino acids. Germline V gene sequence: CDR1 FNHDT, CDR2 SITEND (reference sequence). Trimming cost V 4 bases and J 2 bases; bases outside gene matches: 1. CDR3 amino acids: CASSWDRAYEQYF. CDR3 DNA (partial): TGTGCCAGCAGTTGGGACAGGGCCTAT.

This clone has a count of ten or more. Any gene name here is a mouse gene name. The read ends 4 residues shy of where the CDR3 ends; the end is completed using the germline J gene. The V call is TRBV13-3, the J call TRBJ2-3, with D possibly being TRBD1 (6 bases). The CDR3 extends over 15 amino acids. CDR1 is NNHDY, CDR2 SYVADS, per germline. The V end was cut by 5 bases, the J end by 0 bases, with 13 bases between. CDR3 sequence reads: CASRATGYSAETLYF. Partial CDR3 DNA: TGTGCCAGCAGAGCTACAGGGTATAGTGCAGAA.

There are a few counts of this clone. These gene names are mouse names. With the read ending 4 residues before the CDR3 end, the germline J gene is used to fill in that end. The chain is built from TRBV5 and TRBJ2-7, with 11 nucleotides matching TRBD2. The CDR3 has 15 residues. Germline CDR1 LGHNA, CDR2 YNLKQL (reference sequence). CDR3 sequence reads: CASSQGTGGRYEQYF. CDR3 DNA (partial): TGTGCCAGCAGCCAAGGGACTGGGGGGCGGTAT.

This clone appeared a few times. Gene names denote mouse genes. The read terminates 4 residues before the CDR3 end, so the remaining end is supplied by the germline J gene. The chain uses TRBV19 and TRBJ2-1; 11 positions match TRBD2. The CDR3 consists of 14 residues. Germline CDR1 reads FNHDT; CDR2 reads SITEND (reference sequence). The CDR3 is CASSTRLGGAEQFF. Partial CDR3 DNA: TGTGCCAGCAGTACAAGACTGGGGGGGGCT.

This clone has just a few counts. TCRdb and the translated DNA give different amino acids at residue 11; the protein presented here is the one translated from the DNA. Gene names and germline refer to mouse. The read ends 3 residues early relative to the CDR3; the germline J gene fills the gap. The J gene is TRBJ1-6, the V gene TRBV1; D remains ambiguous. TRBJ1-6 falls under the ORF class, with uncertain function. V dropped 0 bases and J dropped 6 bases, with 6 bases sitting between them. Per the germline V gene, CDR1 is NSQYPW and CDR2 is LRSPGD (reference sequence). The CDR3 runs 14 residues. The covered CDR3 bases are TGCACCTGCAGTGCAGATATCAGTAATTCGCCC. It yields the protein CTCSADISNSP. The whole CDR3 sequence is CTCSADISNSPLYF.

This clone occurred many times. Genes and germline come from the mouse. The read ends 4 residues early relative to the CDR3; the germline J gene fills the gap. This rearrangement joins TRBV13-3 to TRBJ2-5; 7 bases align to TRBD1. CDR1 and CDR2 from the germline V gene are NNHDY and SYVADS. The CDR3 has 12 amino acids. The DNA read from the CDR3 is TGTGCCAGCAGTGGACAGGGAGAC. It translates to CASSGQGD. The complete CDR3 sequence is CASSGQGDTQYF.

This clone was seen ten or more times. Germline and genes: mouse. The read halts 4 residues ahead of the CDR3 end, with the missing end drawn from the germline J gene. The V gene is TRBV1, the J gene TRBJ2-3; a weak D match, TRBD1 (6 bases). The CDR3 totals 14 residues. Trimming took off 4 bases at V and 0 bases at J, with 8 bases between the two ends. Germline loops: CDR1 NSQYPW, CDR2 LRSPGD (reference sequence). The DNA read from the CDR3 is TGCACCTGCAGTGGGACAGCTAGTGCAGAA. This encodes CTCSGTASAE. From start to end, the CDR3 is CTCSGTASAETLYF.